This paragraph covers one T cell receptor (beta chain) sequence. Repertoires were generated with immunoSEQ multiplex PCR, while TCRdb's copy carries only in-frame clones and drops some. The sample consists of fewer than 85,000 clones, around 90% of them appearing once. Unmatched junction bases numbered 6, after V lost 0 bases and J lost 4 bases. CDR1 is SGDLS, CDR2 YYNGEE, per germline. This CDR3 has 16 amino acids. The sample belongs to a study of T cell changes during pregnancy in multiple sclerosis. The genes are TRBV9 and TRBJ1-2; TRBD1 matches 10 bases. The input for sequencing was peripheral blood, taken in the second trimester of pregnancy. This TCR was recovered from a female donor with multiple sclerosis, enrolled in a pregnancy study. The CDR3: CASSVGDRGPGYGYTF. The CDR3 bases are TGTGCCAGCAGCGTAGGGGACAGGGGACCTGGCTATGGCTACACCTTC.